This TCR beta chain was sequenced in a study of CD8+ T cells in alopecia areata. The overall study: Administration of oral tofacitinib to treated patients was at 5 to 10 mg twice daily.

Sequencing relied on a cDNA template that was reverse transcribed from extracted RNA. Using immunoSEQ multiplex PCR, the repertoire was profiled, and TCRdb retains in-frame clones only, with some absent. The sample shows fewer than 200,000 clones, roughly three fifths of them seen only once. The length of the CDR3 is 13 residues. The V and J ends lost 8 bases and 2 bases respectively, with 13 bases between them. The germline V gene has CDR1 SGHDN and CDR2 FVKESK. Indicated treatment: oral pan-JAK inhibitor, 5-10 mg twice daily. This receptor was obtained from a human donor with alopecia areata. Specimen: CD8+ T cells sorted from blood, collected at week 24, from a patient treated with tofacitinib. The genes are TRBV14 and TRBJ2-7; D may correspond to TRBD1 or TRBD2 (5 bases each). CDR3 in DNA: TGTGCCAGCCGACCTGGGACGGCCTACGAGCAGTACTTC. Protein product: CASRPGTAYEQYF.